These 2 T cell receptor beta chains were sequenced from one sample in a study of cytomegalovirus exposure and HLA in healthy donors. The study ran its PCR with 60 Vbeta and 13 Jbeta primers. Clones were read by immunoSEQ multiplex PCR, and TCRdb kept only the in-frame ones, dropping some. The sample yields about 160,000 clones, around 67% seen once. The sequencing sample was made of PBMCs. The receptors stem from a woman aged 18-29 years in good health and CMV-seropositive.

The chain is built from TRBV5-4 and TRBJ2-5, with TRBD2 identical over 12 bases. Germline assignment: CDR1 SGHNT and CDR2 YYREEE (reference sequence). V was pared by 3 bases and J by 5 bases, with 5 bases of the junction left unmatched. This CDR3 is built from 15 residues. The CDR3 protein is CASSSTSGGWETQYF. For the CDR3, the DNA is TGTGCCAGCAGCTCAACTAGCGGGGGGTGGGAGACCCAGTACTTC. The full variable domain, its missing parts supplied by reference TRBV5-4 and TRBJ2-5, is ETGVTQSPTHLIKTRGQQVTLRCSSQSGHNTVSWYQQALGQGPQFIFQYYREEENGRGNFPPRFSGLQFPNYSSELNVNALELDDSALYLCASSSTSGGWETQYFGPGTRLLVL.

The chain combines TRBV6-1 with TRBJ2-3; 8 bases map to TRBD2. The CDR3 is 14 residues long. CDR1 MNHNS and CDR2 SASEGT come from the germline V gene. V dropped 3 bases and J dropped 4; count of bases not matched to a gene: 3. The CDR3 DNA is TGTGCCAGCAGTGAGCGGGGGGTCCCAGATACGCAGTATTTT. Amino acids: CASSERGVPDTQYF.